The TCR beta chain described here comes from a study of blood T cell repertoires in COVID-19 (TCRdb year 2020). About the investigation overall: Samples covering the acute and convalescent phases of COVID-19 were provided by collaborators in the United States, Italy and Spain. The material from the prospective study consisted of cDNA or gDNA derived from T cells, B-cell-depleted T cells, or PBMCs. The dataset comprised deeply sampled blood TCRbeta repertoires from subjects exposed to, actively infected with, or recovered from COVID-19. A freely available public database, intended as a resource for researchers studying the immune response to SARS-CoV-2, is where the repertoires were released. Samples came from the ongoing ImmuneRACE study (first 160 participants) plus 1,254 subjects from 6 global collaborators. Sample metadata almost always included a de-identified subject ID, COVID-19 status, age in years and sex. HLA class I and class II types, where available, came from metadata supplied by the sample provider rather than from assay-based typing.

What the research found in general, with its limitations: The amount of clinical and demographic metadata varied by source and participant and was provided uncurated.

In Seattle, one collaborating source enrolled patients while the infection was active and tracked those patients longitudinally over the course of disease. Whole blood was collected in K2EDTA tubes by collaborating institutions according to the institutions' own protocols. For TCRbeta analysis, collaborators shipped samples in one of three forms: frozen whole blood, isolated PBMCs, or DNA extracted from either of those sample types. On this clone: Its antigen has not been determined. Base qualities are missing; no much larger clone stands one base away.

CDR1 and CDR2 are drawn from the germline V gene (reference sequence): LNHDA, SQIVND. V ends up 4 bases short and J 6 bases short, with an unmatched junction base count of 1. The cysteine opens and the phenylalanine closes a CDR3 of 12 amino acids. Just CDR3 DNA is preserved here, 36 bases in frame from base 1. The immunoSEQ Assay, a bias-controlled multiplex PCR, was used to amplify TCRbeta CDR3 regions from genomic DNA. Per the source publication's procedure: Nucleated cell counts per sample were estimated from amplification of reference gene primers within the assay. To quantify the absolute abundance of each unique TCRbeta CDR3 rearrangement, sequence reads were collapsed and filtered. For each sample, productive Simpson clonality was calculated as the square root of Simpson's diversity index across productive rearrangements. The clones in this table, taken by TCRdb from immuneACCESS, are in-frame only. Not every clone is retained; where verified, under half of the shortfall comes from an unresolved V gene, and the cause of the rest is unknown. V and J calls and clone size are those listed in that table; D and trimming were worked out from the DNA. The sample table holds around 370,000 clones, of which over 80% were seen once. Over 6% of the sample is in the top ten clones.

Source material: peripheral blood. The sequence is built from TRBV19 and TRBJ1-2, and 8 bases in between align with TRBD1. The source is a woman between 50 and 59 years old with COVID-19, enrolled during active disease. In nucleotides, the sequence is TGTGCCAGTAGTACAGGGGGCCATGGCTACACCTTC. Its translation reads: CASSTGGHGYTF.